Sequencing of this T cell receptor beta chain was carried out in a study of cytomegalovirus exposure and HLA in healthy donors. Only in-frame clones appear in the TCRdb table, and some are missing; sequencing was by immunoSEQ multiplex PCR. The sample consists of a few hundred thousand clones, 70% to 90% of them appearing once. This CDR3 is built from 13 residues. Germline V lookup: CDR1 GTSNPN, CDR2 SVGIG (reference sequence). The V segment lost 3 bases and the J segment 4 bases; nucleotides outside the gene matches: 0. The rearrangement joins TRBV30 to TRBJ2-5; 12 nucleotides agree with TRBD2. Source material: PBMCs. The origin of this receptor is a woman under 30 in good health and CMV-seronegative. The CDR3 region is CAWRGLAGETQYF. The DNA for the CDR3 is TGTGCCTGGAGGGGACTAGCGGGAGAGACCCAGTACTTC. The variable domain in full, with the rest retrieved from reference TRBV30 and TRBJ2-5, is SQTIHQWPATLVQPVGSPLSLECTVEGTSNPNLYWYRQAAGRGLQLLFYSVGIGQISSEVPQNLSASRPQDRQFILSSKKLLLSDSGFYLCAWRGLAGETQYFGPGTRLLVL.